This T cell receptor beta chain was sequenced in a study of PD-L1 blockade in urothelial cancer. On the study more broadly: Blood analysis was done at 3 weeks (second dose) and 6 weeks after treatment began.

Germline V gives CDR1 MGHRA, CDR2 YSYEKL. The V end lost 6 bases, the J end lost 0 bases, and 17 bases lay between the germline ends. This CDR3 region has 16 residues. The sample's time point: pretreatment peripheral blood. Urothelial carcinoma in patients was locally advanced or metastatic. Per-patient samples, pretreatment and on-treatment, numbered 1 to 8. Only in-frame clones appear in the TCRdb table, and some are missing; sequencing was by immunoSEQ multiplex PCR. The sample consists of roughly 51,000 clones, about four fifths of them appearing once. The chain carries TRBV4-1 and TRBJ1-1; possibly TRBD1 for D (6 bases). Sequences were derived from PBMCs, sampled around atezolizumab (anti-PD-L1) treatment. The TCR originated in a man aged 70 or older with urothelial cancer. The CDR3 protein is CASRRGGPGMNTEAFF. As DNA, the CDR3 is TGCGCCAGCAGACGGGGGGGGCCCGGAATGAACACTGAAGCTTTCTTT.